The 32 T cell receptor beta chains given below trace back to one sample, sequenced in a study of CD8 T cells in Susac syndrome. Random hexamers were used to reverse transcribe 0.5 to 1 ug of RNA. One entry per CDR3 protein results from TCRdb running MiXCR on the immunoSEQ multiplex PCR reads. This sample has 150,000 to 190,000 distinct CDR3 sequences, with 90% to 95% found just once. Sequenced input: CD8+ T cells from PBMCs. Receptors originate from a human donor with multiple sclerosis.

The gene calls are TRBV29-1 and TRBJ2-1; D is possibly TRBD1 or TRBD2 (5 bases each). V was cut by 4 bases and J by 3 bases, with 10 bases left in between. The CDR3 contains 13 residues. Germline CDR1 is SQVTM and CDR2 is ANQGSEA. Here the CDR3 DNA reads TGCAGCGTTGGTCGGGACCTCTACAATGAGCAGTTCTTC. Translation gives CSVGRDLYNEQFF.

This chain joins TRBV3-1 and TRBJ2-7; TRBD2 agrees at 7 bases. Germline V CDR1 and CDR2: LGHDT, YNNKEL (reference sequence). With V trimmed by 4 bases and J by 6 bases, 6 bases remained unmatched. The CDR3 consists of 13 residues. The CDR3 here is CASSLGEGFEQYF. In nucleotides, the CDR3 is TGTGCCAGCAGCCTCGGGGAGGGGTTCGAGCAGTACTTC.

This chain links TRBV27 with TRBJ2-7; 9 bases match TRBD2. V was pared by 5 bases and J by 3 bases, with 8 bases of the junction left unmatched. The CDR3 is 15 amino acids. The germline CDR1 and CDR2 sequences are MNHEY and SMNVEV (reference sequence). The CDR3 reads CASSDSGGSYYEQYF. As DNA, the CDR3 is TGTGCCAGCAGTGATAGCGGGGGTAGTTACTACGAGCAGTACTTC.

The V gene is TRBV10-3, the J gene TRBJ2-5, with D maybe TRBD1 (6 bases). Between the trimmed V and J ends, which lost 9 bases and 0 bases, there was a span of 8 bases. CDR3 length equals 12 residues. Germline CDR1 and CDR2: ENHRY and SYGVKD. CDR3 amino acids: CAIRQDQETQYF. The CDR3 DNA sequence: TGTGCCATAAGACAGGACCAAGAGACCCAGTACTTC.

This clonotype was found once. The chain couples TRBV5-1 to TRBJ1-5; maybe TRBD1 (6 bases). The CDR3 contains 14 residues. V lost 1 base and J 7 bases, leaving 12 bases between the germline ends. Germline V gene data show CDR1 as SGHRS and CDR2 as YFSETQ. CDR3 loop: CASSLKGGEQPQHF. Written as DNA, the CDR3 is TGCGCCAGCAGCTTGAAAGGGGGTGAACAGCCCCAGCATTTT.

This chain links TRBV6-1 with TRBJ2-1; TRBD1 might be the D (6 bases). The CDR3 is made up of 18 amino acids. Germline V CDR1 and CDR2: MNHNS, SASEGT. V shed 4 bases and J shed 3 bases, with 22 bases lying between them. Here the CDR3 DNA reads TGTGCCAGCAGTGCCAGGGCGGCAGGGGCCATCCTCTACAATGAGCAGTTCTTC. This gives the protein CASSARAAGAILYNEQFF.

This rearrangement joins TRBV7-9 to TRBJ2-5; D unclear. The V and J ends lost 2 bases and 1 base respectively, with 8 bases between them. The CDR3 loop spans 14 amino acids. CDR1 and CDR2 from the germline V gene are SEHNR and FQNEAQ (reference sequence). This CDR3 reads CASSLFQAQETQYF. CDR3 nucleotide sequence: TGTGCCAGCAGCTTATTCCAAGCCCAAGAGACCCAGTACTTC. Looking up the rest from reference TRBV7-9 and TRBJ2-5 gives the full variable domain: DTGVSQNPRHKITKRGQNVTFRCDPISEHNRLYWYRQTLGQGPEFLTYFQNEAQLEKSRLLSDRFSAERPKGSFSTLEIQRTEQGDSAMYLCASSLFQAQETQYFGPGTRLLVL.

The rearrangement links TRBV3-1 to TRBJ2-1; a possible D gene is TRBD2 (5 bases). CDR1 and CDR2 (germline): LGHDT, YNNKEL (reference sequence). The CDR3 has 16 residues. The ends were cut back, 4 bases at V and 2 bases at J, with 15 bases in the middle. CDR3 coding DNA: TGTGCCAGCAGCCTGGACCTCGGGGTGGCCTACAATGAGCAGTTCTTC. Amino acids: CASSLDLGVAYNEQFF.

This chain uses TRBV7-9 with TRBJ2-5, with D perhaps matching TRBD1 (6 bases). The CDR3 contains 15 residues. Germline V gene data show CDR1 as SEHNR and CDR2 as FQNEAQ (reference sequence). With 5 bases removed from V and 2 bases from J, the gap between germline ends came to 15 bases. The CDR3 is CASSHPLGTQETQYF. DNA of the CDR3: TGTGCCAGCAGCCATCCTCTCGGGACACAAGAGACCCAGTACTTC.

The V call is TRBV13, the J call TRBJ1-1; 7 bases match TRBD1. CDR3 length: 15 amino acids. The V and J ends lost 0 bases and 4 bases, in that order; junction bases with no gene match: 5. In germline, CDR1 is PRHDT, CDR2 FYEKMQ (reference sequence). CDR3 region: CASSLGGGLGTEAFF. CDR3 sequence (DNA): TGTGCCAGCAGCTTAGGAGGGGGCTTAGGCACTGAAGCTTTCTTT.

V gene TRBV7-9 combines with J gene TRBJ2-1; possibly TRBD1 or TRBD2 for D (5 bases each). Per the germline V gene, CDR1 is SEHNR and CDR2 is FQNEAQ (reference sequence). CDR3 length: 15 amino acids. Trimming took off 5 bases at V and 3 bases at J, with 14 bases between the two ends. The CDR3: CASSRDGGSYNEQFF. DNA of the CDR3: TGTGCCAGCAGCCGGGACGGAGGAAGCTACAATGAGCAGTTCTTC.

V is TRBV20-1 and J is TRBJ2-1; 12 nucleotides line up with TRBD2. The CDR3 spans 15 residues. The ends lost 2 bases at V and 6 bases at J; junction bases unmatched: 5. Germline lookup yields CDR1 DFQATT and CDR2 SNEGSKA (reference sequence). The CDR3 coding sequence is TGCAGTGCTAGACCCCTAGCGGGGGGGCCCAATGAGCAGTTCTTC. Translating gives CSARPLAGGPNEQFF.

V gene TRBV20-1 combines with J gene TRBJ1-2; a weak D match, TRBD1 (5 bases). Germline V gene data show CDR1 as DFQATT and CDR2 as SNEGSKA (reference sequence). This CDR3 has 13 residues. V was pared by 1 base and J by 7 bases, with 13 bases between. The CDR3 spells CSARAPQTAGYTF. The DNA of the CDR3 is TGCAGTGCTAGAGCCCCCCAGACAGCTGGCTACACCTTC.

This rearrangement joins TRBV7-6 to TRBJ2-1; 9 bases align to TRBD2. Germline values: CDR1 SGHVS, CDR2 FNYEAQ. V shed 2 bases, J shed 3 bases, and the junction held 8 bases outside the gene matches. CDR3 length: 17 amino acids. CDR3 residues: CASSLFRGGDLYNEQFF. As DNA, the CDR3 is TGTGCCAGCAGCTTATTCCGCGGGGGGGATCTCTACAATGAGCAGTTCTTC.

Worth noting for this clonotype: One junction end does not reproduce the germline sequence, and a read error may be involved. The CDR3 coding sequence is TGTGCCAGCAGCGAAGGGACAGGGGGCACAGATACGCAGTATTTT. This gives the protein CASSEGTGGTDTQYF. The rearrangement uses TRBV2 and TRBJ2-3; 10 bases fit TRBD1. Germline values: CDR1 SNHLY, CDR2 FYNNEI. This CDR3 has 15 residues.

The J gene is TRBJ1-2, the V gene TRBV29-1; 8 nucleotides match TRBD1. The germline V gene encodes CDR1 SQVTM and CDR2 ANQGSEA. CDR3 length: 15 residues. With V trimmed by 5 bases and J by 3 bases, 11 bases remained unmatched. The CDR3 protein is CSVYGTGSSDYGYTF. CDR3 bases: TGCAGCGTTTATGGGACAGGTTCGTCCGACTATGGCTACACCTTC. The complete variable domain, with remaining parts taken from reference TRBV29-1 and TRBJ1-2, reads SAVISQKPSRDICQRGTSLTIQCQVDSQVTMMFWYRQQPGQSLTLIATANQGSEATYESGFVIDKFPISRPNLTFSTLTVSNMSPEDSSIYLCSVYGTGSSDYGYTFGSGTRLTVV.

The chain recombines TRBV27 with TRBJ2-3, with D uncertain. The CDR3 extends over 12 amino acids. Germline lookup yields CDR1 MNHEY and CDR2 SMNVEV (reference sequence). V gave up 8 bases and J gave up 6 bases, with 12 bases separating them. The DNA for the CDR3 is TGTGCCAGCGGAAAAGGTAGCGATACGCAGTATTTT. Translated, it gives CASGKGSDTQYF.

In regard to this clonotype: Because the CDR3's place on the DNA is in doubt, the DNA is left out and the CDR3 is given as listed by TCRdb. The chain recombines TRBV29-1 with TRBJ1-2; the table's D call, TRBD1, has no DNA check behind it. CDR1 and CDR2 from the germline V gene are SQVTM and ANQGSEA. The CDR3 totals 15 residues, both ends included. The chain's CDR3 is CSVEVGVGTGYYATF.

The chain uses TRBV25-1 and TRBJ1-1; 7 nucleotides align to TRBD1. The V gene end was trimmed by 6 bases and the J gene end by 5 bases; junction bases not matched to a gene: 9. Germline CDR1 MGHDK, CDR2 SYGVNS. The CDR3 has 14 residues. The CDR3 sequence: CASRGTGEGTEAFF. The DNA of the CDR3 is TGTGCCAGCAGAGGTACAGGGGAAGGAACTGAAGCTTTCTTT.

The chain recombines TRBV4-2 with TRBJ2-3; a possible D gene is TRBD1 (5 bases). The CDR3 extends over 19 amino acids. Trimming cost V 6 bases and J 7 bases, with 32 bases left between them. CDR1 is LGHNA, CDR2 YNFKEQ, per germline. The CDR3: CASRKQVDRPWQGRNTQYF. The CDR3 nucleotides are TGTGCCAGCAGAAAACAGGTCGACAGACCCTGGCAGGGTAGGAATACGCAGTATTTT.

This chain joins TRBV20-1 and TRBJ1-5; D remains unclear. Germline V gene sequence: CDR1 DFQATT, CDR2 SNEGSKA (reference sequence). Trimming cost V 5 bases and J 0 bases, with 17 bases left between them. The CDR3 covers 16 residues. Here the CDR3 reads CSAGPIGVYSNQPQHF. In DNA, the CDR3 is TGCAGTGCTGGCCCTATCGGGGTCTATAGCAATCAGCCCCAGCATTTT.

The CDR3 DNA sequence: TGTGCCAGCAGTTTATTGAGGAAAAATGAGCAGTTCTTC. Protein product: CASSLLRKNEQFF. V and J are TRBV28 and TRBJ2-1; D gene ambiguous. CDR1 and CDR2 (germline): MDHEN, SYDVKM. V was shortened by 1 base and J by 7 bases, with 8 bases between the two germline ends. The CDR3 extends over 13 amino acids. Filled out from reference TRBV28 and TRBJ2-1, the complete variable domain reads DVKVTQSSRYLVKRTGEKVFLECVQDMDHENMFWYRQDPGLGLRLIYFSYDVKMKEKGDIPEGYSVSREKKERFSLILESASTNQTSMYLCASSLLRKNEQFFGPGTRLTVL.

This chain links TRBV27 with TRBJ1-2, with D perhaps TRBD1 (5 bases). Germline lookup yields CDR1 MNHEY and CDR2 SMNVEV (reference sequence). CDR3 length: 15 amino acids. The V and J ends lost 0 bases and 0 bases respectively, with 8 bases between them. CDR3 in DNA: TGTGCCAGCAGTTTATCAAGGGGATCTAACTATGGCTACACCTTC. Amino acid sequence: CASSLSRGSNYGYTF.

The table lists this clonotype with a count of one. The CDR3: CATSSRGFYGYTF. CDR3 coding DNA: TGTGCCACCAGCTCCCGGGGGTTCTATGGCTACACCTTC. V usage is TRBV15 and J usage is TRBJ1-2, with D possibly TRBD1 on 5 matching bases. The V end was cut by 5 bases, the J end by 4 bases, with 11 bases between. Germline CDR1 LNHNV, CDR2 YYDKDF (reference sequence). This CDR3 contains 13 residues.

The chain links TRBV27 to TRBJ1-2, with TRBD1 as a possible D gene (6 bases). Trimming stripped 6 bases from V and 6 bases from J, with 20 bases between. CDR3 size: 15 residues. CDR1 is MNHEY and CDR2 is SMNVEV in the germline V gene (reference sequence). DNA of the CDR3: TGTGCCAGCAGCGATCCCCGAACAGGGAGGAATGGCTACACCTTC. Protein sequence: CASSDPRTGRNGYTF.

V usage is TRBV3-1 and J usage is TRBJ2-5; no definite D call. The CDR3 has 13 amino acids. CDR1 LGHDT and CDR2 YNNKEL come from the germline V gene (reference sequence). V was clipped by 1 base and J by 2 bases, with 5 bases between them. CDR3 in amino acids: CASSQGHQETQYF. CDR3 in DNA: TGTGCCAGCAGCCAAGGACATCAAGAGACCCAGTACTTC.

The chain combines TRBV20-1 with TRBJ1-4; D is possibly TRBD1 (6 bases). Germline CDR1 DFQATT, CDR2 SNEGSKA (reference sequence). The CDR3 spans 14 residues. Trimming cost V 3 bases and J 3 bases, with 11 bases left between them. The CDR3 is CSARGGAPNEKLFF. CDR3 DNA: TGCAGTGCTAGGGGGGGCGCGCCTAATGAAAAACTGTTTTTT.

The chain is built from TRBV4-3 and TRBJ2-1; D unresolved. The ends were cut back, 0 bases at V and 9 bases at J, with 9 bases in the middle. Germline assignment: CDR1 LGHNA and CDR2 YSLEER. This CDR3 has 13 residues. The CDR3 DNA reads TGCGCCAGCAGCCAAGATCAAACGGGTGAGCAGTTCTTC. Translated: CASSQDQTGEQFF.

This chain links TRBV29-1 with TRBJ1-2; tentative D call: TRBD1 (5 bases). The CDR3 sequence is 12 residues long. Trimming removed 3 bases at V and 3 bases at J, with 8 bases between. The germline gives CDR1 SQVTM, CDR2 ANQGSEA. This CDR3 reads CSVEAGHYGYTF. DNA for the CDR3: TGCAGCGTTGAGGCAGGGCACTATGGCTACACCTTC. The full variable domain, rest sourced from reference TRBV29-1 and TRBJ1-2, is SAVISQKPSRDICQRGTSLTIQCQVDSQVTMMFWYRQQPGQSLTLIATANQGSEATYESGFVIDKFPISRPNLTFSTLTVSNMSPEDSSIYLCSVEAGHYGYTFGSGTRLTVV.

The chain links TRBV29-1 to TRBJ2-2; 10 nucleotides agree with TRBD1. V shed 1 base and J 6 bases; nucleotides not matched to a gene: 8. CDR3 length equals 16 residues. The germline V gene has CDR1 SQVTM and CDR2 ANQGSEA. This CDR3 reads CSVEGGDRGPAGELFF. The CDR3 bases are TGCAGCGTTGAAGGAGGGGACAGGGGACCCGCCGGGGAGCTGTTTTTT.

The chain recombines TRBV30 with TRBJ1-2; D is possibly TRBD1 (6 bases). Germline assignment: CDR1 GTSNPN and CDR2 SVGIG (reference sequence). The CDR3 spans 13 residues. Trimming cost V 2 bases and J 8 bases, with 15 bases left between them. The CDR3 nucleotides are TGTGCCTGGAGTTACGGGGGGGCGGAGGGCTACACCTTC. It specifies CAWSYGGAEGYTF.

The chain carries TRBV15 and TRBJ2-1; 7 bases agree with TRBD2. Germline CDR1 LNHNV, CDR2 YYDKDF (reference sequence). The CDR3 covers 13 residues. The trim removed 5 bases at V and 10 bases at J, leaving 8 bases unmatched. In DNA form, the CDR3 reads TGTGCCACCAGCCCCTGGCGGGGGAGAGAGCAGTTCTTC. It translates to CATSPWRGREQFF.